The sample holds a few counts of the clone carrying this TCR beta chain. The antigen is not known. TCRdb used MiXCR to reprocess the reads, holding one entry per CDR3 protein. Of roughly 200,000 distinct CDR3 sequences listed, roughly 15% were seen once; the top ten hold 20% to 25%. The source of the sample is a study of T cell repertoires in cytomegalovirus infection. Study-wide findings and caveats: Carriers of CMV plus the relevant HLA were identified by cumulative public TCR beta family frequency. Dominant in the ex vivo response were TCR beta clonotypes restricted by HLA-C and specific for CMV.

The TCR sequence derives from a human donor in good health (CMV status not recorded). Some clones in this sample may be carry-over from other donors' samples. The sample consisted of CD8+ T cells from PBMCs.

The CDR3 DNA sequence: TGCAGCGTTGAAGGGGACATCCCCTACGAGCAGTACTTC. Residues: CSVEGDIPYEQYF. This chain uses TRBV29-1 with TRBJ2-7; tentative D call: TRBD1 (6 bases). This CDR3 is built from 13 residues. The germline V and J ends were trimmed by 1 base and 2 bases, with 9 bases remaining between them. The germline V gene encodes CDR1 SQVTM and CDR2 ANQGSEA.